Following are 29 T cell receptor beta chains from one sample sequenced in a study of blood T cell repertoires in COVID-19. The table came from immunoSEQ multiplex PCR; TCRdb's copy has only in-frame clones and leaves some out. The sample lists approximately 170,000 clones; 70% to 90% were seen once. Sequences were obtained from PBMCs or T cells enriched from blood (not recorded which). The receptors were gathered from a man aged 35 to 55 who had recovered from COVID-19.

CDR3 region: CASSPRVRGQGNYGYTF. The DNA of the CDR3 is TGTGCCAGCAGTCCACGCGTGAGGGGGCAGGGGAACTATGGCTACACCTTC. The chain has TRBV2 and TRBJ1-2, with 7 bases identical to TRBD1. The trim removed 5 bases at V and 2 bases at J, leaving 14 bases unmatched. The CDR3 has 17 residues. Germline loops: CDR1 SNHLY, CDR2 FYNNEI.

This rearrangement joins TRBV5-1 to TRBJ1-2, with D possibly matching TRBD1 (6 bases). The V end lost 0 bases, the J end lost 7 bases, and 13 bases lay between the germline ends. Germline V lookup: CDR1 SGHRS, CDR2 YFSETQ. This CDR3 region has 14 residues. In DNA, the CDR3 is TGCGCCAGCAGCTTGGTTCAGGGGCCTGGTGGCTACACCTTC. The encoded protein is CASSLVQGPGGYTF.

V and J are TRBV18 and TRBJ2-3; perhaps TRBD1 as D (6 bases). Deletions cut 0 bases from V and 6 bases from J, with 10 bases between. From germline, CDR1 is KGHSH and CDR2 LQKENI. The CDR3 has 14 residues. The CDR3 spells CASSPPGARDTQYF. CDR3 DNA sequence: TGTGCCAGCTCACCACCGGGGGCCCGGGATACGCAGTATTTT. Combining the CDR3 with reference TRBV18 and TRBJ2-3 gives the whole variable domain NAGVMQNPRHLVRRRGQEARLRCSPMKGHSHVYWYRQLPEEGLKFMVYLQKENIIDESGMPKERFSAEFPKEGPSILRIQQVVRGDSAAYFCASSPPGARDTQYFGPGTRLTVL.

The rearrangement links TRBV5-1 to TRBJ1-2; perhaps TRBD1 as D (5 bases). Trimming removed 4 bases at V and 14 bases at J, with 21 bases between. This CDR3 is built from 13 residues. From germline, CDR1 is SGHRS and CDR2 YFSETQ. CDR3 bases: TGCGCCAGCAGCCCGGCCGGGACTTCCGAACAAACCTTC. Its translation is CASSPAGTSEQTF.

The rearrangement links TRBV6-5 to TRBJ1-1; D unresolved. The CDR3 length is 13 residues. The germline V gene encodes CDR1 MNHEY and CDR2 SVGAGI. The germline V and J ends were trimmed by 6 bases and 0 bases, with 8 bases remaining between them. Here the CDR3 reads CASSTQVNTEAFF. For the CDR3, the DNA is TGTGCCAGCAGCACCCAGGTGAACACTGAAGCTTTCTTT.

V gene TRBV9 combines with J gene TRBJ2-2, with 9 bases that match TRBD2. The CDR3 has 18 residues. Trimming removed 4 bases from V and 2 bases from J; junction bases left unmatched: 12. The germline gives CDR1 SGDLS, CDR2 YYNGEE. The CDR3 DNA follows: TGTGCCAGCAGCCCTCTAATTAGCGGGGGCCTCAACACCGGGGAGCTGTTTTTT. It specifies CASSPLISGGLNTGELFF.

This clone was recorded once. V usage is TRBV2 and J usage is TRBJ1-2; D call uncertain. Trimming removed 7 bases at V and 1 base at J, with 19 bases between. From germline, CDR1 is SNHLY and CDR2 FYNNEI. The CDR3 runs to 16 residues. The CDR3, as DNA: TGTGCCAGCAAAGGTCTGGAGGAGGGCCGTAACTATGGCTACACCTTC. Its protein product is CASKGLEEGRNYGYTF.

The J gene is TRBJ1-5, the V gene TRBV7-9; possible D gene TRBD1, 5 bases. CDR1 is SEHNR and CDR2 is FQNEAQ in the germline V gene (reference sequence). The V end lost 5 bases, the J end lost 3 bases, and 17 bases lay between the germline ends. This CDR3 spans 16 amino acids. The CDR3 is CASSLGGDTVNQPQHF. The CDR3 coding sequence is TGTGCCAGCAGCCTGGGGGGGGATACAGTCAATCAGCCCCAGCATTTT. The full variable domain, rest sourced from reference TRBV7-9 and TRBJ1-5, is DTGVSQNPRHKITKRGQNVTFRCDPISEHNRLYWYRQTLGQGPEFLTYFQNEAQLEKSRLLSDRFSAERPKGSFSTLEIQRTEQGDSAMYLCASSLGGDTVNQPQHFGDGTRLSIL.

This chain joins TRBV3-1 (or the pseudogene TRBV3-2) and TRBJ1-2, with a possible D match to TRBD1 (6 bases). CDR1 and CDR2 (germline): LGHDT, YNNKEL (reference sequence). CDR3 length: 14 amino acids. V lost 7 bases and J 5 bases, leaving 17 bases between the germline ends. The CDR3 is CASTGGPSKYGYTF. The DNA of the CDR3 is TGTGCCAGCACGGGGGGGCCCTCGAAATATGGCTACACCTTC.

The chain has TRBV5-1 and TRBJ2-1; TRBD2 matches at 10 bases. V gave up 3 bases and J gave up 3 bases; unmatched junction bases: 6. CDR1 is SGHRS and CDR2 is YFSETQ in the germline V gene. The CDR3 loop spans 16 amino acids. The CDR3 DNA reads as TGCGCCAGCAGCTGGCGGTTAGCGGGGGGCTACAATGAGCAGTTCTTC. The encoded protein is CASSWRLAGGYNEQFF.

The chain carries TRBV6-5 and TRBJ1-4, with 9 positions matching TRBD1. The V and J ends lost 6 bases and 8 bases, in that order; junction bases with no gene match: 10. The CDR3 totals 15 residues. Germline-derived CDR1 and CDR2 are MNHEY and SVGAGI. CDR3 residues: CASSGTTGGNEKLFF. The CDR3 DNA follows: TGTGCCAGCAGCGGTACGACAGGGGGAAACGAAAAACTGTTTTTT.

V and J are TRBV9 and TRBJ2-5; 7 positions agree with TRBD1. The junction had 8 bases not matched to a gene; V was cut back by 0 bases and J by 0 bases. This CDR3 has 17 residues. From germline, CDR1 is SGDLS and CDR2 YYNGEE. CDR3 amino acids: CASSVALTGSNQETQYF. The CDR3 bases are TGTGCCAGCAGCGTAGCTCTGACAGGGAGCAACCAAGAGACCCAGTACTTC.

The CDR3: CASSQGNEANEKLFF. The CDR3 nucleotides read TGTGCCAGCAGCCAAGGCAATGAGGCTAATGAAAAACTGTTTTTT. J is TRBJ1-4 and V is TRBV3-1 (or the pseudogene TRBV3-2); no clear D gene. V was shortened by 1 base and J by 3 bases, with 9 bases between the two germline ends. Germline values: CDR1 LGHDT, CDR2 YNNKEL (reference sequence). There are 15 residues in the CDR3.

This clone has more than one count but fewer than ten. CDR3 DNA sequence: TGTGCCAGCAGTTCAGGGCCGGCCACTGAAGCTTTCTTT. Amino acids: CASSSGPATEAFF. V and J are TRBV12-3 or TRBV12-4 and TRBJ1-1, with TRBD1 as a possible D gene (5 bases). Trimming removed 4 bases from V and 4 bases from J, with 10 bases in between. The CDR3 contains 13 residues.

The V and J genes are TRBV19 and TRBJ2-5, with 7 bases identical to TRBD2. This CDR3 spans 15 amino acids. V shed 6 bases, J shed 3 bases, and the junction held 10 bases outside the gene matches. Germline V gene sequence: CDR1 LNHDA, CDR2 SQIVND (reference sequence). Written as DNA, the CDR3 is TGTGCCAGTAGGGTTACTAGCGTCCAAGAAGAGACCCAGTACTTC. It is translated as CASRVTSVQEETQYF.

This clone was seen once. J is TRBJ1-2 and V is TRBV6-5; D is unclear. The V end was cut by 7 bases, the J end by 0 bases, with 12 bases between. In germline, CDR1 is MNHEY, CDR2 SVGAGI. CDR3 size: 14 residues. Here the CDR3 reads CASTPAGANYGYTF. The CDR3 DNA follows: TGTGCCAGCACCCCGGCCGGGGCTAACTATGGCTACACCTTC.

The chain has TRBV7-2 and TRBJ2-5, with a weak D call TRBD1 (5 bases). From germline, CDR1 is SGHTA and CDR2 FQGNSA. The CDR3 has 13 residues. V lost 3 bases and J lost 6, with 11 bases in between. CDR3 DNA: TGTGCCAGCAGCTTGTCCAGGGTCAAGACCCAGTACTTC. It is translated as CASSLSRVKTQYF.

This chain connects TRBV28 to TRBJ1-2; the match to TRBD1 covers 9 bases. Looked up from germline, CDR1 is MDHEN and CDR2 is SYDVKM. Trimming removed 8 bases from V and 4 bases from J; junction bases left unmatched: 11. CDR3 size: 15 residues. CDR3 amino acids: CASGRRDREAYGYTF. The CDR3 DNA sequence: TGTGCCAGCGGAAGACGGGACAGGGAAGCCTATGGCTACACCTTC.

V is TRBV27 and J is TRBJ1-2; D unresolved. Germline V lookup: CDR1 MNHEY, CDR2 SMNVEV (reference sequence). Trimming removed 1 base at V and 4 bases at J, with 13 bases between. This CDR3 is 15 amino acids long. CDR3 amino acids: CASSLYPPGSYGYTF. In nucleotides, the CDR3 is TGTGCCAGCAGTTTATATCCTCCGGGATCCTATGGCTACACCTTC.

The rearrangement links TRBV19 to TRBJ1-6; 7 bases are shared with TRBD1. The CDR3 is made up of 14 amino acids. Germline V lookup: CDR1 LNHDA, CDR2 SQIVND (reference sequence). The V gene end was trimmed by 5 bases and the J gene end by 7 bases; junction bases not matched to a gene: 5. CDR3 nucleotide sequence: TGTGCCAGTAGTGGAGGGACAGAGAATTCACCCCTCCACTTT. This encodes CASSGGTENSPLHF.

This clone was counted once. The V call is TRBV6-6, the J call TRBJ1-1, with TRBD1 matching 8 bases. The J segment lost 3 bases and the V segment lost 5 bases, leaving 20 bases of the junction unmatched. The CDR3 totals 19 residues. Germline-derived CDR1 and CDR2 are MNHNY and SVGAGI (reference sequence). The CDR3 is CASSLTSTDRVKGDTEAFF. The CDR3, as DNA: TGTGCCAGCAGTCTTACATCTACGGACAGGGTAAAGGGGGACACTGAAGCTTTCTTT.

The chain carries TRBV6-1 and TRBJ2-7, with D hard to call. The CDR3 runs 10 residues. Per germline, CDR1 MNHNS and CDR2 SASEGT. Trimming pared 11 bases from V and 3 bases from J, leaving 8 bases between. CDR3 sequence: CAGPYYEQYV. CDR3 nucleotides: TGTGCCGGGCCCTACTACGAGCAGTACGTC.

The chain employs TRBV11-2 and TRBJ2-2, with 7 bases lining up with TRBD2. The CDR3 runs 14 residues. The germline gives CDR1 SGHAT, CDR2 FQNNGV. V lost 5 bases, J lost 5 bases, and 5 bases stayed unmatched. The CDR3 spells CASSRGLETGELFF. The DNA of the CDR3 is TGTGCCAGCAGCCGCGGACTAGAAACCGGGGAGCTGTTTTTT. The complete variable domain, with remaining parts taken from reference TRBV11-2 and TRBJ2-2, reads EAGVAQSPRYKIIEKRQSVAFWCNPISGHATLYWYQQILGQGPKLLIQFQNNGVVDDSQLPKDRFSAERLKGVDSTLKIQPAKLEDSAVYLCASSRGLETGELFFGEGSRLTVL.

The V gene is TRBV11-2, the J gene TRBJ1-1, with a tentative D call TRBD1 (5 bases). Germline V CDR1 and CDR2: SGHAT, FQNNGV. Trimming removed 0 bases from V and 1 base from J, with 12 bases in between. The CDR3 spans 16 residues. The CDR3 nucleotides are TGTGCCAGCAGCTTAGATGGCGGACATGCGAACACTGAAGCTTTCTTT. Its protein is CASSLDGGHANTEAFF.

V usage is TRBV4-2 and J usage is TRBJ2-1; tentative D call: TRBD2 (6 bases). Trimming removed 4 bases from V and 6 bases from J, with 10 bases in between. CDR3 length: 13 residues. Germline CDR1 LGHNA, CDR2 YNFKEQ. CDR3 DNA sequence: TGTGCCAGCAGCCGAAATAGCGGCAATGAGCAGTTCTTC. Its protein product is CASSRNSGNEQFF.

The chain couples TRBV5-5 to TRBJ1-3; D is undetermined. V was shortened by 0 bases and J by 0 bases, with 7 bases between the two germline ends. This CDR3 has 15 amino acids. In germline, CDR1 is SGHKS, CDR2 YYEKEE (reference sequence). The CDR3 sequence: CASSLGLSSGNTIYF. The CDR3 DNA is TGTGCCAGCAGCTTGGGACTGAGCTCTGGAAACACCATATATTTT.

The chain recombines TRBV19 with TRBJ2-2; 13 bases match TRBD2. The length of the CDR3 is 17 residues. The germline gives CDR1 LNHDA, CDR2 SQIVND (reference sequence). The ends lost 6 bases at V and 4 bases at J; junction bases unmatched: 8. In DNA form, the CDR3 reads TGTGCCAGTAGCCCATATCGGACTAGCGGGGGCACCGGGGAGCTGTTTTTT. Protein: CASSPYRTSGGTGELFF.

This clone appeared once. The V gene is TRBV6-6, the J gene TRBJ1-1; maybe TRBD1 (5 bases). CDR3 length: 12 amino acids. Per the germline V gene, CDR1 is MNHNY and CDR2 is SVGAGI (reference sequence). Trimming stripped 5 bases from V and 7 bases from J, with 11 bases between. In DNA form, the CDR3 reads TGTGCCAGCAGTCCTAGGGGCGGTGAAGCTTTCTTT. Translated, it gives CASSPRGGEAFF.

The chain couples TRBV13 to TRBJ1-2; TRBD1 matches at 7 bases. V lost 5 bases, J lost 8 bases, and 11 bases stayed unmatched. Germline V gene sequence: CDR1 PRHDT, CDR2 FYEKMQ (reference sequence). CDR3 size: 14 residues. CDR3 coding DNA: TGTGCCAGCAGCCTACGGACAGGTGTGGGGGGCTACACCTTC. Its protein product is CASSLRTGVGGYTF. The full variable domain, its missing parts supplied by reference TRBV13 and TRBJ1-2, is AAGVIQSPRHLIKEKRETATLKCYPIPRHDTVYWYQQGPGQDPQFLISFYEKMQSDKGSIPDRFSAQQFSDYHSELNMSSLELGDSALYFCASSLRTGVGGYTFGSGTRLTVV.